Given below is one TCR beta chain in context. The target antigen is unknown. Germline CDR1 SGDLS, CDR2 YYNGEE. Trimming took off 3 bases at V and 1 base at J, with 13 bases between the two ends. The CDR3 has 15 residues. The table came from immunoSEQ multiplex PCR; TCRdb's copy has only in-frame clones and leaves some out. The sample yields over 75,000 clones, 85% to 95% seen once. The data derive from a study of graft-versus-host responses after intestinal transplantation. At the level of the study: The whole recipient group had anti-thymocyte globulin induction followed by tacrolimus and steroids for approximately three years.

Study outcomes and limitations: Among recipient marrow samples, GvH clones were found; some appeared first in ileum or blood.

The specimen was unstimulated CD8+ T cells sorted from spleen or lymph node cells, collected before transplant. The rearrangement links TRBV9 to TRBJ1-1; D not resolved. The TCR sequence derives from a human donor who was the organ donor for an intestinal transplant. In nucleotides, the CDR3 is TGTGCCAGCAGCGGACAATTTTCCAGGAACACTGAAGCTTTCTTT. Its translation is CASSGQFSRNTEAFF.